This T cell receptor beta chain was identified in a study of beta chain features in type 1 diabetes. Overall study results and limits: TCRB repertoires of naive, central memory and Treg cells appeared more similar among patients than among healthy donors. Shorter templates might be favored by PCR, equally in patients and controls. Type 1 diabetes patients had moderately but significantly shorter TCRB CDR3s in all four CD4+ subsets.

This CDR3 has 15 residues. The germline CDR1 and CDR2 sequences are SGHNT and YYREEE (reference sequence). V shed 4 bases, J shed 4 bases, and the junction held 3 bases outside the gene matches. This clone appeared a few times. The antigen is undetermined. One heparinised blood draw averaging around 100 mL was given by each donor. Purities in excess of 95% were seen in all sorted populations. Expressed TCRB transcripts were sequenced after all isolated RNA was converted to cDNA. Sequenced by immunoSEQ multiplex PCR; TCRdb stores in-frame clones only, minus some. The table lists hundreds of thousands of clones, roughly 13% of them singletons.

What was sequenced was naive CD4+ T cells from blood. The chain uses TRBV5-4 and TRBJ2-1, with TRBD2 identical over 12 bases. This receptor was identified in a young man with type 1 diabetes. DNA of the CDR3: TGTGCCAGCAGCCAGACTAGCGGGGGATACAATGAGCAGTTCTTC. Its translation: CASSQTSGGYNEQFF.